The clone carrying this TCR beta chain showed up just a few times. Its antigen is not known. Germline V gives CDR1 SNHLY, CDR2 FYNNEI. After removal of 1 base from V and 6 bases from J, the junction contained 7 bases not matched to a gene. The CDR3 loop spans 15 amino acids. Random hexamers served to reverse transcribe roughly 0.45 to 1 ug RNA. TCRdb re-derived calls from the immunoSEQ multiplex PCR reads in MiXCR, one entry per CDR3 protein. The data show 150,000 to 200,000 distinct CDR3 sequences, approximately 93% seen once. The controls, all healthy donors, were matched for age and sex. The CD8+ and CD4+ T cells were isolated magnetically using a negative isolation approach, whereas the TEMRA cells were enriched by FACS. This entry is derived from a study of CD8 T cells in Susac syndrome. Study outcomes and limitations: Acknowledgment was made by the study that its TCR sequencing and HLA analysis involved a relatively small number of individuals.

The source is a human donor in good health. The sample taken for sequencing was CD4+ T cells from PBMCs. The chain recombines TRBV2 with TRBJ2-7, with TRBD1 matching over 9 bases. The CDR3 sequence is CASSEDRGRGSEQYF. CDR3 sequence (DNA): TGTGCCAGCAGTGAAGACAGGGGGCGAGGGTCCGAGCAGTACTTC.